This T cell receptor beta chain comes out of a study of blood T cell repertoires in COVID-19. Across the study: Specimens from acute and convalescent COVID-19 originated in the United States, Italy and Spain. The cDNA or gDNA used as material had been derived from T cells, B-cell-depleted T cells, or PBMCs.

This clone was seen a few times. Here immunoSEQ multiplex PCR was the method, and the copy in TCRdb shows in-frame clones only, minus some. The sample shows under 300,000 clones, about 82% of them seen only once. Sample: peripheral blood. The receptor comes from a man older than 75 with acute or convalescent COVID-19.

The CDR3 region has the DNA TGTGCCAGCAGCTTGTCGCAGGGGGTATCCTACGAGCAGTACTTC. Translating gives CASSLSQGVSYEQYF. The chain has TRBV5-4 and TRBJ2-7, with 7 bases that match TRBD1. V shed 1 base and J 1 base; nucleotides not matched to a gene: 5. Per germline, CDR1 SGHNT and CDR2 YYREEE (reference sequence). The CDR3 is made up of 15 amino acids.